What follows are 13 T cell receptor beta chains derived from one specimen sequenced in a study of T cell responses to AZD1222 COVID-19 vaccine. Profiling relied on immunoSEQ multiplex PCR, and the TCRdb table lists in-frame clones only, not all of them. The table includes roughly 180,000 clones, 75% to 90% detected once. The input for sequencing was peripheral blood, taken on day 0 of MenACWY control vaccination. All receptors come from an adult in good health.

The chain uses TRBV9 and TRBJ2-2; 8 bases match TRBD1. This CDR3 spans 17 amino acids. Germline V gives CDR1 SGDLS, CDR2 YYNGEE. The junction had 8 bases not matched to a gene; V was cut back by 0 bases and J by 4 bases. CDR3 sequence reads: CASSVDPTGVITGELFF. The CDR3 DNA sequence: TGTGCCAGCAGCGTAGATCCGACAGGGGTTATCACCGGGGAGCTGTTTTTT.

V and J are TRBV5-4 and TRBJ2-7, with 10 bases that match TRBD2. Trimming cost V 0 bases and J 6 bases; bases outside gene matches: 12. This CDR3 contains 17 residues. The germline gives CDR1 SGHNT, CDR2 YYREEE (reference sequence). CDR3 region: CASSLAASGSLLGEQYF. The DNA for the CDR3 is TGTGCCAGCAGCTTGGCAGCTAGCGGGAGTCTATTAGGCGAGCAGTACTTC.

This sequence joins TRBV6-5 and TRBJ1-5; D remains unclear. The CDR3 has 14 residues. V lost 0 bases and J lost 4, with 7 bases in between. The V gene's germline CDR1 is MNHEY and CDR2 SVGAGI. The CDR3 sequence: CASSYSQRNQPQHF. CDR3 nucleotides: TGTGCCAGCAGTTACTCACAGCGGAATCAGCCCCAGCATTTT.

CDR3 nucleotides: TGTGCCAGCAGCCAAGATTCAGGGTCAGAGACCCAGTACTTC. The encoded protein is CASSQDSGSETQYF. The chain links TRBV3-1 (or the pseudogene TRBV3-2) to TRBJ2-5; maybe TRBD1 (5 bases). The CDR3 totals 14 residues. The V end was cut by 0 bases, the J end by 4 bases, with 9 bases between. The germline CDR1 and CDR2 sequences are LGHDT and YNNKEL (reference sequence).

The rearrangement joins TRBV3-1 (or the pseudogene TRBV3-2) to TRBJ2-5; 10 bases fit TRBD1. Germline trimming cut 3 bases from V and 1 base from J; bases unmatched to any gene: 8. The V gene's germline CDR1 is LGHDT and CDR2 YNNKEL (reference sequence). This CDR3 is built from 17 residues. Here the CDR3 reads CASSHRQGALSQETQYF. The CDR3 DNA reads TGTGCCAGCAGCCATCGACAGGGGGCCCTCTCCCAAGAGACCCAGTACTTC.

This chain uses TRBV19 with TRBJ1-2; D not resolved. The CDR3 spans 15 residues. V lost 3 bases, J lost 1 base, and 12 bases lay in between. Per germline, CDR1 LNHDA and CDR2 SQIVND (reference sequence). The CDR3 DNA sequence: TGTGCCAGTAGTATGTTTACGGGGAGTAACTATGGCTACACCTTC. Residues: CASSMFTGSNYGYTF.

The chain joins TRBV3-1 (or the pseudogene TRBV3-2) to TRBJ1-1; D is perhaps TRBD1 (6 bases). Between the trimmed V and J ends, which lost 1 base and 2 bases, there was a span of 14 bases. From germline, CDR1 is LGHDT and CDR2 YNNKEL (reference sequence). This CDR3 spans 16 amino acids. In nucleotides, the CDR3 is TGTGCCAGCAGCCAAGCACAAGGGGGTAGAAACACTGAAGCTTTCTTT. Translating it yields CASSQAQGGRNTEAFF.

V is TRBV4-3 and J is TRBJ2-1, with 9 bases matching TRBD1. Germline values: CDR1 LGHNA, CDR2 YSLEER. Losses at the gene ends were 4 bases for V and 4 bases for J; bases not matched to a gene: 8. The CDR3 contains 16 residues. CDR3 coding DNA: TGCGCCAGCAGCCCCCGGGGGACAGGGTCGTACAATGAGCAGTTCTTC. Its translation: CASSPRGTGSYNEQFF.

This chain joins TRBV6-1 and TRBJ1-2; maybe TRBD1 (5 bases). The CDR3 spans 13 residues. The V gene's germline CDR1 is MNHNS and CDR2 SASEGT. V shed 3 bases and J shed 4 bases, with 9 bases lying between them. CDR3 region: CASSEGRLYGYTF. The CDR3 nucleotides are TGTGCCAGCAGTGAGGGACGCCTCTATGGCTACACCTTC.

CDR3 protein: CASSGIGSQGRDEQFF. In DNA form, the CDR3 reads TGTGCCAGTAGTGGGATCGGTTCACAGGGGAGGGATGAGCAGTTCTTC. The V gene is TRBV19, the J gene TRBJ2-1; D is tentatively TRBD1 or TRBD2 (7 bases each). The V end was cut by 5 bases, the J end by 8 bases, with 22 bases between. The CDR3 is 16 residues long. Germline CDR1 LNHDA, CDR2 SQIVND (reference sequence). Full variable domain (missing parts from reference TRBV19 and TRBJ2-1): DGGITQSPKYLFRKEGQNVTLSCEQNLNHDAMYWYRQDPGQGLRLIYYSQIVNDFQKGDIAEGYSVSREKKESFPLTVTSAQKNPTAFYLCASSGIGSQGRDEQFFGPGTRLTVL.

The chain uses TRBV6-5 and TRBJ1-5, with 7 bases fitting TRBD1. CDR1 is MNHEY and CDR2 is SVGAGI in the germline V gene. The CDR3 loop spans 14 amino acids. Losses at the gene ends were 7 bases for V and 4 bases for J; bases not matched to a gene: 7. This CDR3 reads CASNRAGGNQPQHF. As DNA, the CDR3 is TGTGCCAGCAACAGGGCAGGGGGGAATCAGCCCCAGCATTTT.

V usage is TRBV24-1 and J usage is TRBJ1-4; tentative D call: TRBD1 (5 bases). CDR1 KGHDR and CDR2 SFDVKD come from the germline V gene. This CDR3 contains 14 residues. Trimming pared 9 bases from V and 7 bases from J, leaving 17 bases between. The CDR3, as DNA: TGTGCCACCTCCCCCACGGGGCGGGGTGAAAAACTGTTTTTT. This sequence encodes CATSPTGRGEKLFF.

This chain uses TRBV29-1 with TRBJ2-5, with 8 positions matching TRBD2. CDR1 is SQVTM and CDR2 is ANQGSEA in the germline V gene. This CDR3 contains 16 residues. V shed 7 bases and J 1 base; nucleotides not matched to a gene: 14. Here the CDR3 DNA reads TGCAGCGGGGTTCTCGGGAGGGCGAAGCTCCAAGAGACCCAGTACTTC. Amino acid sequence: CSGVLGRAKLQETQYF.